This T cell receptor (beta chain) appears in the sequencing data of a study of CD8 T cells in ankylosing spondylitis. Preparation of TCR beta libraries was done by quantitative 5'-RACE with molecular barcodes. Each CDR3 protein gets one entry after TCRdb re-called the 5' RACE reads with MiXCR. The data hold around 330,000 distinct CDR3 sequences, with roughly 10% observed a single time. V lost 6 bases and J lost 3, with 18 bases in between. Germline assignment: CDR1 DFQATT and CDR2 SNEGSKA (reference sequence). This CDR3 contains 15 residues. This clonotype has a count of ten or more. As yet, its antigen is unknown. Study-level points and caveats: Within peripheral blood, clones linked to disease were CD8+ and relatively rare. In ankylosing spondylitis patients, matched synovial fluid reportedly showed significant enrichment of disease-linked clones. Made up of roughly 8 highly homologous variants, a TCR beta motif appeared characteristic of ankylosing spondylitis blood.

Sequencing was carried out using blood, either unsorted or a sorted T cell fraction (not recorded which). The chain has TRBV20-1 and TRBJ1-3; the D gene is possibly TRBD1 (6 bases). This receptor was identified in a female donor with ankylosing spondylitis or in good health (not recorded which). The CDR3 protein is CSAQRGQTFGNTIYF. In nucleotides, the CDR3 is TGCAGTGCCCAGCGGGGGCAGACCTTTGGAAACACCATATATTTT.